This T cell receptor (beta chain) was found in a study of shared clonotypes between healthy human individuals. Trimming left V 7 bases short and J 5 bases short, with 17 bases between. Germline V lookup: CDR1 SEHNR, CDR2 FQNEAQ (reference sequence). This CDR3 comprises 15 residues. Generated by immunoSEQ multiplex PCR, the TCRdb table keeps only in-frame clones and is missing some. The table includes under 750,000 clones, 55% to 75% detected once. The chain joins TRBV7-9 to TRBJ2-2; D is perhaps TRBD2 (5 bases). The TCR sequence derives from a woman in her 30s in good health. The sample comprised memory CD4+ T cells sorted from blood. Sample subset: CD45RA-negative fraction. CDR3 in amino acids: CASTNRGSVTGELFF. CDR3 DNA: TGTGCCAGCACCAACCGCGGGTCCGTAACCGGGGAGCTGTTTTTT.